A single sample is the source of the 3 T cell receptor beta chains below, sequenced in a study of T cell responses to AZD1222 COVID-19 vaccine. Some clones are missing from TCRdb's copy, which holds only in-frame ones; the method was immunoSEQ multiplex PCR. The sample consists of approximately 80,000 clones, 65% to 85% of them appearing once. The sequencing used peripheral blood, collected on day 0 of AZD1222 vaccination. The receptors were gathered from an adult in good health.

Only one count was recorded for this clone. This chain connects TRBV27 to TRBJ1-6; D call uncertain. Trimming pared 7 bases from V and 6 bases from J, leaving 13 bases between. This CDR3 region has 14 residues. Germline-derived CDR1 and CDR2 are MNHEY and SMNVEV (reference sequence). This CDR3 is CASTRWPLNSPLHF. CDR3 bases: TGTGCCAGCACTAGGTGGCCCCTTAATTCACCCCTCCACTTT.

By share, this clone counts as large. V gene TRBV6-5 combines with J gene TRBJ1-1; the match to TRBD1 covers 9 bases. This CDR3 comprises 14 residues. Looked up from germline, CDR1 is MNHEY and CDR2 is SVGAGI. The junction had 1 base not matched to a gene; V was cut back by 5 bases and J by 0 bases. CDR3 coding DNA: TGTGCCAGCAGTCGGACAGGGGTGAACACTGAAGCTTTCTTT. Protein product: CASSRTGVNTEAFF.

DNA of the CDR3: TGTGCCAGCGGCGCCTCCGTGGGATACGAGCAGTACTTC. As protein: CASGASVGYEQYF. This chain connects TRBV6-6 to TRBJ2-7; no clear D gene. The ends were cut back, 8 bases at V and 4 bases at J, with 15 bases in the middle. Germline lookup yields CDR1 MNHNY and CDR2 SVGAGI (reference sequence). The CDR3 covers 13 residues.